The 32 T cell receptor beta chains given below trace back to one sample, sequenced in a study of neurological immune-mediated disorders. MiXCR was run by TCRdb on the 5' RACE reads, yielding one entry per CDR3 protein. The sample holds under 45,000 distinct CDR3 sequences, roughly 21% seen once. The time point denotes: technical triplicate 3. Sequenced material: PBMCs. The source is a man aged 55-75 years with HTLV-1-associated myelopathy (HAM/TSP).

This clonotype was counted at least ten times. The chain is built from TRBV20-1 and TRBJ2-5; 14 bases align to TRBD2. Per germline, CDR1 DFQATT and CDR2 SNEGSKA (reference sequence). The trim removed 0 bases at V and 2 bases at J, leaving 11 bases unmatched. CDR3 length: 19 residues. CDR3 protein: CSARDRMTSGRGAQETQYF. For the CDR3, the DNA is TGCAGTGCTAGAGATCGGATGACTAGCGGGAGGGGGGCGCAAGAGACCCAGTACTTC.

This clonotype showed up many times. The chain carries TRBV7-9 and TRBJ2-5; 8 bases align to TRBD2. Per germline, CDR1 SEHNR and CDR2 FQNEAQ (reference sequence). The CDR3 is 18 amino acids. V gave up 3 bases and J gave up 5 bases; unmatched junction bases: 17. The CDR3 bases are TGTGCCAGCAGCTTTAGTCTAACGGGAGGGCAAGCGCGGGAGACCCAGTACTTC. Encoded protein: CASSFSLTGGQARETQYF.

The chain couples TRBV27 to TRBJ2-7; 7 bases fit TRBD1. This CDR3 has 13 amino acids. V gave up 6 bases and J gave up 2 bases; unmatched junction bases: 4. The V gene's germline CDR1 is MNHEY and CDR2 SMNVEV (reference sequence). The CDR3 nucleotides read TGTGCCAGCAGCAGACAGGGTACCTACGAGCAGTACTTC. It encodes CASSRQGTYEQYF.

This clonotype has ten or more counts. J is TRBJ2-3 and V is TRBV7-9; D tentatively fits TRBD1 or TRBD2 (5 bases each). Germline V gene lookup returns CDR1 SEHNR and CDR2 FQNEAQ (reference sequence). The CDR3 runs 16 residues. Trimming removed 5 bases at V and 0 bases at J, with 15 bases between. The CDR3 sequence is CASSPVIGASTDTQYF. The CDR3 DNA is TGTGCCAGCAGCCCCGTCATCGGGGCCAGCACAGATACGCAGTATTTT.

This clonotype was observed many times. V is TRBV12-3 or TRBV12-4 and J is TRBJ1-1; 7 bases are a match to TRBD1. This CDR3 comprises 14 residues. The V segment lost 5 bases and the J segment 4 bases; nucleotides outside the gene matches: 7. For the CDR3, the DNA is TGTGCCAGCAGTCTCCAACAGGGGTCCACTGAAGCTTTCTTT. Residues: CASSLQQGSTEAFF.

In its sample, this clonotype was seen many times. The chain has TRBV20-1 and TRBJ1-1; a weak D match, TRBD1 (6 bases). The CDR3 sequence is 16 residues long. Between the trimmed V and J ends, which lost 6 bases and 1 base, there was a span of 21 bases. Germline V gene sequence: CDR1 DFQATT, CDR2 SNEGSKA (reference sequence). CDR3 sequence: CSASWGWGGQNTEAFF. CDR3 DNA: TGCAGTGCATCCTGGGGGTGGGGGGGACAGAACACTGAAGCTTTCTTT.

This clonotype was counted ten times or more. This chain connects TRBV6-1 to TRBJ1-5; 7 nucleotides match TRBD1. With 6 bases clipped from V and 1 base from J, the junction kept 9 bases outside the gene matches. Germline assignment: CDR1 MNHNS and CDR2 SASEGT. CDR3 size: 16 residues. The DNA of the CDR3 is TGTGCCAGCAGGATTGAGACAGGGATGAGCAATCAGCCCCAGCATTTT. Amino acid sequence: CASRIETGMSNQPQHF.

This clonotype was counted at least ten times. The J gene is TRBJ2-3, the V gene TRBV5-1; 9 positions agree with TRBD1. CDR1 and CDR2 (germline): SGHRS, YFSETQ. J lost 2 bases, V lost 4 bases, and 2 bases had no gene match. The CDR3 has 14 residues. CDR3 nucleotides: TGCGCCAGCAGCCGGGACAGGGTCACAGATACGCAGTATTTT. The encoded protein is CASSRDRVTDTQYF.

The chain employs TRBV14 and TRBJ1-6, with D uncertain. Germline CDR1 and CDR2: SGHDN and FVKESK. The CDR3 loop spans 16 amino acids. V lost 4 bases and J lost 5, with 15 bases in between. This CDR3 reads CASSRTSDGNNSPLHF. Written as DNA, the CDR3 is TGTGCCAGCAGCCGTACATCGGACGGGAATAATTCACCCCTCCACTTT.

The rearrangement uses TRBV7-2 and TRBJ2-5, with 7 nucleotides matching TRBD2. In germline, CDR1 is SGHTA, CDR2 FQGNSA. Trimming at V came to 1 base and at J to 1 base, leaving 6 bases not matched to a gene. CDR3 length equals 16 residues. The DNA for the CDR3 is TGTGCCAGCAGCTTAGGGTCTAGCGGAGCCCAAGAGACCCAGTACTTC. Residues: CASSLGSSGAQETQYF.

This clonotype appeared many times. The J gene is TRBJ1-1, the V gene TRBV28; the D is unclear. V was trimmed by 4 bases and J by 3 bases, leaving 15 bases between them. CDR3 size: 15 residues. Germline CDR1 is MDHEN and CDR2 is SYDVKM. The CDR3 DNA reads TGTGCCAGCAGTTCCCCACCATCGGGGTACACTGAAGCTTTCTTT. This sequence encodes CASSSPPSGYTEAFF.

This clonotype appeared many times. V and J are TRBV20-1 and TRBJ2-3, with a possible D match to TRBD1 (5 bases). In germline, CDR1 is DFQATT, CDR2 SNEGSKA (reference sequence). CDR3 length: 13 residues. V was pared by 6 bases and J by 0 bases, with 10 bases between. The chain's CDR3 is CSARVMSTDTQYF. CDR3 coding DNA: TGCAGTGCCAGGGTGATGAGCACAGATACGCAGTATTTT.

In this sample, this clonotype turned up many times. The rearrangement joins TRBV10-3 to TRBJ2-1; 7 nucleotides agree with TRBD2. The CDR3 runs to 15 residues. Germline V CDR1 and CDR2: ENHRY, SYGVKD. With 5 bases clipped from V and 10 bases from J, the junction kept 14 bases outside the gene matches. In DNA, the CDR3 is TGTGCCATCAGTTCCACCGGGACTAACCTCCGGGAGCAGTTCTTC. This gives the protein CAISSTGTNLREQFF.

At least ten counts were recorded for this clonotype. This sequence joins TRBV12-3 or TRBV12-4 and TRBJ2-7; 7 nucleotides align to TRBD1. CDR3 length: 14 amino acids. V was clipped by 6 bases and J by 2 bases; unmatched bases: 7. The DNA of the CDR3 is TGTGCCAGCAGCCTTGGGGACAGAGCCTACGAGCAGTACTTC. It specifies CASSLGDRAYEQYF.

This clonotype has ten or more counts. The chain links TRBV5-5 to TRBJ2-4; possibly TRBD1 or TRBD2 for D (6 bases each). The CDR3 totals 18 residues. Looked up from germline, CDR1 is SGHKS and CDR2 is YYEKEE (reference sequence). Trimming removed 4 bases at V and 4 bases at J, with 24 bases between. The CDR3 region is CASSTTGKGTLDKNIQYF. The CDR3 DNA reads as TGTGCCAGCAGCACAACAGGGAAAGGGACTCTAGATAAAAACATTCAGTACTTC.

V usage is TRBV7-9 and J usage is TRBJ2-2; no firm D call. Per the germline V gene, CDR1 is SEHNR and CDR2 is FQNEAQ (reference sequence). The CDR3 contains 15 residues. Trimming removed 2 bases at V and 0 bases at J, with 7 bases between. In nucleotides, the CDR3 is TGTGCCAGCAGCTTACTTCGCTCGAACACCGGGGAGCTGTTTTTT. It specifies CASSLLRSNTGELFF.

This clonotype has ten or more counts. The chain is built from TRBV6-6 and TRBJ1-3, with 9 bases fitting TRBD1. The CDR3 runs to 17 residues. CDR1 is MNHNY, CDR2 SVGAGI, per germline (reference sequence). V gave up 2 bases and J gave up 1 base; unmatched junction bases: 6. Here the CDR3 reads CASSYLTGQGSGNTIYF. CDR3 nucleotide sequence: TGTGCCAGCAGTTACCTCACCGGACAGGGGTCTGGAAACACCATATATTTT.

The chain links TRBV27 to TRBJ2-5; TRBD1 is a possible D gene (6 bases). The CDR3 length is 15 residues. Trimming removed 5 bases at V and 2 bases at J, with 15 bases between. In germline, CDR1 is MNHEY, CDR2 SMNVEV (reference sequence). CDR3 sequence: CASSPLQGPQETQYF. The CDR3 nucleotides read TGTGCCAGCAGTCCATTACAGGGACCTCAAGAGACCCAGTACTTC.

This chain uses TRBV5-1 with TRBJ2-7; 7 bases fit TRBD2. Unmatched junction bases numbered 7, after V lost 1 base and J lost 0 bases. Germline loops: CDR1 SGHRS, CDR2 YFSETQ. This CDR3 is built from 16 residues. CDR3 DNA sequence: TGCGCCAGCAGCTTGTTCTGGCGGGAGAGCTCCTACGAGCAGTACTTC. Residues: CASSLFWRESSYEQYF.

The rearrangement uses TRBV5-1 and TRBJ1-1; D is undetermined. The CDR3 consists of 14 residues. CDR1 SGHRS and CDR2 YFSETQ come from the germline V gene. V was cut by 7 bases and J by 1 base, with 14 bases left in between. Here the CDR3 reads CASRGGQPNTEAFF. For the CDR3, the DNA is TGCGCCAGCCGCGGTGGGCAGCCGAACACTGAAGCTTTCTTT.

This clonotype was observed at least ten times. CDR3: CASSLAGGTDTQYF. CDR3 nucleotide sequence: TGTGCCAGCAGCTTAGCGGGAGGGACAGATACGCAGTATTTT. The chain carries TRBV7-9 and TRBJ2-3; TRBD2 aligns across 7 bases. The germline V gene has CDR1 SEHNR and CDR2 FQNEAQ (reference sequence). CDR3 length: 14 residues. Germline trimming cut 0 bases from V and 3 bases from J; bases unmatched to any gene: 0.

This clonotype appeared many times. This chain joins TRBV18 and TRBJ2-5; TRBD1 might be the D (6 bases). The germline V gene has CDR1 KGHSH and CDR2 LQKENI. Trimming took 3 bases from V and 2 from J, leaving 7 bases between them. The CDR3 sequence is 13 residues long. CDR3 residues: CASSPGQQETQYF. CDR3 sequence (DNA): TGTGCCAGCTCACCGGGACAACAAGAGACCCAGTACTTC.

The rearrangement joins TRBV5-5 to TRBJ1-1, with D maybe TRBD1 (5 bases). The germline V gene encodes CDR1 SGHKS and CDR2 YYEKEE (reference sequence). The V gene lost 2 bases and the J gene lost 3 bases, with 11 bases spanning the gap. The CDR3 consists of 14 residues. The CDR3 DNA is TGTGCCAGCAGCTTTCCAGGGTGGGACACTGAAGCTTTCTTT. Translation gives CASSFPGWDTEAFF.

At least ten counts were recorded for this clonotype. This chain links TRBV7-3 with TRBJ2-6; perhaps TRBD1 as D (5 bases). Germline V gene lookup returns CDR1 SGHTA and CDR2 FQGTGA. The CDR3 spans 15 residues. Trimming removed 6 bases from V and 3 bases from J, with 12 bases in between. The CDR3 reads CASRLTGSGANVLTF. The CDR3 DNA is TGTGCCAGCAGGCTTACAGGTAGTGGGGCCAACGTCCTGACTTTC.

This clonotype showed up many times. The chain links TRBV20-1 to TRBJ1-5; 7 positions agree with TRBD1. The CDR3 runs to 12 residues. V gave up 6 bases and J gave up 9 bases; unmatched junction bases: 8. From germline, CDR1 is DFQATT and CDR2 SNEGSKA (reference sequence). The CDR3 loop reads CSAIGGPGPQHF. The CDR3 bases are TGCAGTGCCATAGGGGGCCCGGGGCCCCAGCATTTT.

The chain recombines TRBV11-3 with TRBJ2-3; TRBD2 agrees at 10 bases. Trimming at V came to 2 bases and at J to 4 bases, leaving 6 bases not matched to a gene. Germline V gene lookup returns CDR1 SGHNT and CDR2 YENEEA. The CDR3 is 16 amino acids. The CDR3 region has the DNA TGTGCCAGCAGCTTACAGAGCGGGAGGGCCTCAGATACGCAGTATTTT. This sequence encodes CASSLQSGRASDTQYF.

Many counts were recorded for this clonotype. V and J are TRBV7-3 and TRBJ2-1; 9 bases agree with TRBD2. Trimming cost V 1 base and J 7 bases; bases outside gene matches: 5. The CDR3 is made up of 15 amino acids. Germline V gives CDR1 SGHTA, CDR2 FQGTGA. As DNA, the CDR3 is TGTGCCAGCAGCTTAAATGGGCGGGAGGGGAATGAGCAGTTCTTC. Translation gives CASSLNGREGNEQFF.

This clonotype has a count of ten or more. The rearrangement links TRBV21-1 to TRBJ1-4. TRBV21-1 is classified as a pseudogene. CDR3 length: 15 amino acids. DNA for the CDR3: TGTGCCAGCAGCAACTTGGGCTCAACTAATGAAAAACTGTTTTTT. This gives the protein CASSNLGSTNEKLFF.

This clonotype was observed many times. The chain carries TRBV5-8 and TRBJ2-1; 13 bases line up with TRBD2. Germline CDR1 SGHTS, CDR2 YDEGEE. Trimming cost V 0 bases and J 1 base; bases outside gene matches: 10. The CDR3 has 20 amino acids. The CDR3 sequence: CASSLVMGLAGKGSYNEQFF. The CDR3 nucleotides are TGTGCCAGCAGCTTGGTTATGGGACTAGCGGGAAAGGGGTCCTACAATGAGCAGTTCTTC.

This clonotype was detected many times. The chain uses TRBV6-6 and TRBJ2-3, with 9 positions matching TRBD1. The length of the CDR3 is 16 residues. Germline assignment: CDR1 MNHNY and CDR2 SVGAGI (reference sequence). V was clipped by 11 bases and J by 7 bases; unmatched bases: 19. The CDR3 nucleotides read TGTGCCGTCCATAACCGCCCGGGACAGGGCACCTATACGCAGTATTTT. This translates into CAVHNRPGQGTYTQYF.

This clonotype was seen repeatedly, ten times or more. V gene TRBV5-1 combines with J gene TRBJ2-7, with a possible D match to TRBD2 (5 bases). Looked up from germline, CDR1 is SGHRS and CDR2 is YFSETQ. Trimming stripped 3 bases from V and 3 bases from J, with 10 bases between. CDR3 size: 13 residues. Here the CDR3 reads CASSYSDYYEQYF. CDR3 nucleotides: TGCGCCAGCAGCTATAGCGATTACTACGAGCAGTACTTC.

Many counts were recorded for this clonotype. The chain combines TRBV5-1 with TRBJ1-1; a possible D gene is TRBD1 (5 bases). Germline V lookup: CDR1 SGHRS, CDR2 YFSETQ. Trimming stripped 4 bases from V and 4 bases from J, with 14 bases between. The CDR3 totals 14 residues. The CDR3 region has the DNA TGCGCCAGCAGCGGCCCCGGGGGGTCCACTGAAGCTTTCTTT. Translated, it gives CASSGPGGSTEAFF.